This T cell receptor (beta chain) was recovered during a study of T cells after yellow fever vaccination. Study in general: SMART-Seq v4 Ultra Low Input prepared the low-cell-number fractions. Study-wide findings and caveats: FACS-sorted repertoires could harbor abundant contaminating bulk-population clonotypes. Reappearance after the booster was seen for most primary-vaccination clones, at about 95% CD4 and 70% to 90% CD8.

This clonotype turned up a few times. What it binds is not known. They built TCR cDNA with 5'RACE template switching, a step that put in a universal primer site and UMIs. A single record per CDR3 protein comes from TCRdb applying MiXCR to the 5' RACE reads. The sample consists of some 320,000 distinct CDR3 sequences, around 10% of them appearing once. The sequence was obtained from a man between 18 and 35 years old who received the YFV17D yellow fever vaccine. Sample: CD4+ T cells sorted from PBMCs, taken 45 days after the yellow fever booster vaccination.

CDR3 amino acids: CASSPEKYRSGANVLTF. In DNA, the CDR3 is TGTGCCAGCAGCCCCGAGAAATACCGGTCTGGGGCCAACGTCCTGACTTTC. The V and J genes are TRBV6-2 or TRBV6-3 and TRBJ2-6, with D unclear. Germline V gives CDR1 MNHEY, CDR2 SVGEGT. Trimming shortened V by 6 bases and J by 1 base, and 16 bases separated the two germline ends. The length of the CDR3 is 17 residues.